This TCR beta chain was obtained from a study of read filtering for tumor transcriptome and immune sequencing. Overall study findings and caveats: Even smaller IR-seq throughput identified most shared clonotypes.

V was cut by 0 bases and J by 0 bases, with 7 bases left in between. The CDR3 extends over 15 amino acids. The V gene's germline CDR1 is SGHTA and CDR2 FQGNSA. The library was built from around 0.4 ug RNA with molecular barcoded adaptors for alpha/delta and beta/gamma chains. Each CDR3 protein gets one entry after TCRdb re-called the reads with MiXCR. Of approximately 90,000 distinct CDR3 sequences listed, approximately 21% are singletons. This clonotype was counted ten times or more. Its target is not known. The gene calls are TRBV7-2 and TRBJ2-3, with D perhaps matching TRBD1 or TRBD2 (5 bases each). This clonotype originated in a donor aged 40 or older with multiple myeloma. The sequenced sample was a population of CD138-negative cells sorted from bone marrow. CDR3 residues: CASSLAGASTDTQYF. The DNA of the CDR3 is TGTGCCAGCAGCTTAGCCGGGGCCAGCACAGATACGCAGTATTTT.